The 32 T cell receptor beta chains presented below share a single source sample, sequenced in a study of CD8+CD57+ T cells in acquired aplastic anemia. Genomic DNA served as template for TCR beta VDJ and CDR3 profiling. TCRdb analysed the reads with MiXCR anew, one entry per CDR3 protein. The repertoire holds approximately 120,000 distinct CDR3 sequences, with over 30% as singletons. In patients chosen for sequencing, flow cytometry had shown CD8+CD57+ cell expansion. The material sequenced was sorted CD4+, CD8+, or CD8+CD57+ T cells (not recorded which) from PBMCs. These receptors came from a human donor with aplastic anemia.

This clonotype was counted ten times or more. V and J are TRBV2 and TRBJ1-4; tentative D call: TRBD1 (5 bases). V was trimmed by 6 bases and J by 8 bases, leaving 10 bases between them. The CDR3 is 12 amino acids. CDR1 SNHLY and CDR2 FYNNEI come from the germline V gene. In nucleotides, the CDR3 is TGTGCCAGCAGGGACAATCCAGAAAAACTGTTTTTT. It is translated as CASRDNPEKLFF.

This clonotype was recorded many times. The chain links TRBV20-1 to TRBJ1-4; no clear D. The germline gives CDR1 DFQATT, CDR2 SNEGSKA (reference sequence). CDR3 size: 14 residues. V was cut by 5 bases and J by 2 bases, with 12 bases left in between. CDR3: CSAYQFGTNEKLFF. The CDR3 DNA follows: TGCAGTGCTTACCAATTTGGGACTAATGAAAAACTGTTTTTT.

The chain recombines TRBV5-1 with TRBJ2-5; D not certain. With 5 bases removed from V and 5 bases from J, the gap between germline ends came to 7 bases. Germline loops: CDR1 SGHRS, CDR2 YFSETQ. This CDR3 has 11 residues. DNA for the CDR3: TGCGCCAGCAGTGACTCGGAGACCCAGTACTTC. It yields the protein CASSDSETQYF.

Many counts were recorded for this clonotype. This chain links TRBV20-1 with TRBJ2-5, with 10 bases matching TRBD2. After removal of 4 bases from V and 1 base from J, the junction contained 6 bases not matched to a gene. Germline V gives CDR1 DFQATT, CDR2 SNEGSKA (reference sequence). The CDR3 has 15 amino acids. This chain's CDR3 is CSAKGLAGGQETQYF. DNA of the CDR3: TGCAGTGCTAAGGGATTAGCGGGGGGCCAAGAGACCCAGTACTTC.

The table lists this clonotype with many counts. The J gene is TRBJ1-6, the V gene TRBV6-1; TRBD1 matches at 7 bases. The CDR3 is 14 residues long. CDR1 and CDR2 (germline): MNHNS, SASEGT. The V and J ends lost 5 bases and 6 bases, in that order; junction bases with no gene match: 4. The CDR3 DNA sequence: TGTGCCAGCAGTCCGGGACAGCTTAATTCACCCCTCCACTTT. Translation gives CASSPGQLNSPLHF.

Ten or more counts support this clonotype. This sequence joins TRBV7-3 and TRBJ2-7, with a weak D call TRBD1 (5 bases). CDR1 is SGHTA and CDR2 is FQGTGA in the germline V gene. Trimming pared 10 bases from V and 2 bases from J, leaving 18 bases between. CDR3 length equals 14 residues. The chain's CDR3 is CAILAKTATYEQYV. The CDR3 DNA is TGTGCCATATTAGCCAAGACAGCCACCTACGAGCAGTACGTC.

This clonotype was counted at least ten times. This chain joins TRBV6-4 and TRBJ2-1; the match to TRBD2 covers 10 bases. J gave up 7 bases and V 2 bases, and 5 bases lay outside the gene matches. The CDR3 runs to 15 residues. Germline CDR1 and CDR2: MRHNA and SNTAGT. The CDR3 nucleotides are TGTGCCAGCAGTGACCAGAGCGGGGGGGTAAATGAGCAGTTCTTC. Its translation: CASSDQSGGVNEQFF.

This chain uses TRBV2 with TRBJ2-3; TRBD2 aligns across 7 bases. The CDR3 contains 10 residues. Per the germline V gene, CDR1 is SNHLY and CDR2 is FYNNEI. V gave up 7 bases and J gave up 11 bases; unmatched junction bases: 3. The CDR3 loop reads CASTGLEQYF. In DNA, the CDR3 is TGTGCCAGCACAGGACTAGAGCAGTATTTT.

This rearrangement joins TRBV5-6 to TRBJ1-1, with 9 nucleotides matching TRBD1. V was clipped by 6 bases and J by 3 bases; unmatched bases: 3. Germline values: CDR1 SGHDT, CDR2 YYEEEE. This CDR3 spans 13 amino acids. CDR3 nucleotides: TGTGCCAGCATCCGGACAGGGGACACTGAAGCTTTCTTT. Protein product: CASIRTGDTEAFF.

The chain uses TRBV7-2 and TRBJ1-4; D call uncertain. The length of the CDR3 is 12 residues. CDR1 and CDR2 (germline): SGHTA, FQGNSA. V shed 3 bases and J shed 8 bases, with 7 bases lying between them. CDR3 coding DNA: TGTGCCAGCAGCTTGGTGTACGAAAAACTGTTTTTT. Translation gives CASSLVYEKLFF.

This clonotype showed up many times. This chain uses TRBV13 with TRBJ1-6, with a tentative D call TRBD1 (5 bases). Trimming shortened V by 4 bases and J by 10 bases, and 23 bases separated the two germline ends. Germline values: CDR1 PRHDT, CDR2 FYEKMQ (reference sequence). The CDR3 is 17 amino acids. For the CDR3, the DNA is TGTGCCAGCAGCTATTCGGCGGGGCCGGGGTGGAACTCACCCCTCCACTTT. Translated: CASSYSAGPGWNSPLHF.

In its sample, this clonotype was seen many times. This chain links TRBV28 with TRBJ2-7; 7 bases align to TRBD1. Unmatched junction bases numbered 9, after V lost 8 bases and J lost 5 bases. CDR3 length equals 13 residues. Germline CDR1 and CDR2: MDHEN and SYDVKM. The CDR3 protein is CASRRQGVHEQYF. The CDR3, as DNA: TGTGCCAGCCGTCGACAGGGCGTCCACGAGCAGTACTTC.

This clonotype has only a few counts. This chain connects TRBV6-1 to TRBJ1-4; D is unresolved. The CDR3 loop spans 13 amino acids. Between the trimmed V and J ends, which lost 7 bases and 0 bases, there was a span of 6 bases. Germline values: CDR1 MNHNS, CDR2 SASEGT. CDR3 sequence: CASTSSTNEKLFF. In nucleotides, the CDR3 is TGTGCCAGCACAAGCTCAACTAATGAAAAACTGTTTTTT.

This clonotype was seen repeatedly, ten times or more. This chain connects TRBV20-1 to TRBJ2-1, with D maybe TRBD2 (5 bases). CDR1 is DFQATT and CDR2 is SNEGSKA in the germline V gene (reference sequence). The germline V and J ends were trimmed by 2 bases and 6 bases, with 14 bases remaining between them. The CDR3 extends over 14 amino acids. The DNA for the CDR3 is TGCAGTGCTAGACTCGGTGAACTAGGCAATGAGCAGTTCTTC. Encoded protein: CSARLGELGNEQFF.

DNA of the CDR3: TGTGCCAGCAGCCTGGCCGGGACAGGGTTTCGGGGAGCTTTCTTT. Protein product: CASSLAGTGFRGAFF. The rearrangement uses TRBV28 and TRBJ1-1, with 9 bases matching TRBD1. Germline CDR1 MDHEN, CDR2 SYDVKM. The CDR3 has 15 residues. Trimming at V came to 6 bases and at J to 10 bases, leaving 15 bases not matched to a gene.

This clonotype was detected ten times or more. The CDR3: CATSDYGYNEQFF. The CDR3 coding sequence is TGTGCCACCAGTGATTACGGGTACAATGAGCAGTTCTTC. V usage is TRBV24-1 and J usage is TRBJ2-1, with no clear D. V lost 2 bases, J lost 4 bases, and 5 bases lay in between. Germline values: CDR1 KGHDR, CDR2 SFDVKD. This CDR3 has 13 amino acids.

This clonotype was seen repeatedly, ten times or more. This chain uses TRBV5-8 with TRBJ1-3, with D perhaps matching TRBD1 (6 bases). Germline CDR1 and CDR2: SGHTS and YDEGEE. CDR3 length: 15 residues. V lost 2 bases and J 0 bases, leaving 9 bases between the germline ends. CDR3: CASSFAGVSGNTIYF. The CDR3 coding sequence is TGTGCCAGCAGCTTTGCAGGGGTCTCTGGAAACACCATATATTTT.

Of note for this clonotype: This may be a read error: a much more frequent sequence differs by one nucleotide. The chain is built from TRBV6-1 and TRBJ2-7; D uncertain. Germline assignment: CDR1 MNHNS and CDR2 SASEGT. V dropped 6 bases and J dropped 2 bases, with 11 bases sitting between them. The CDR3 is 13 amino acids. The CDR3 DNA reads TGTGCCAGCAGCGCCCGGCTCACCTACGAGCAGTACGTC. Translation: CASSARLTYEQYV.

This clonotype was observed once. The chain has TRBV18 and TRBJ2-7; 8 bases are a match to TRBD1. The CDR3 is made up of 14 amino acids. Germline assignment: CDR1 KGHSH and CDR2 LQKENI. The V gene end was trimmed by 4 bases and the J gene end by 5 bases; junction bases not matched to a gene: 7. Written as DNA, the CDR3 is TGTGCCAGCTCACACGGACAGGGACACCACGAGCAGTACTTC. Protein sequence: CASSHGQGHHEQYF. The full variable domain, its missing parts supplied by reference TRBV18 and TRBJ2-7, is NAGVMQNPRHLVRRRGQEARLRCSPMKGHSHVYWYRQLPEEGLKFMVYLQKENIIDESGMPKERFSAEFPKEGPSILRIQQVVRGDSAAYFCASSHGQGHHEQYFGPGTRLTVT.

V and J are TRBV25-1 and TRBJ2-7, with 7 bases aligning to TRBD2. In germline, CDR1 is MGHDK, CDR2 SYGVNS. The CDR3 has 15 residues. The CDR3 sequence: CASSLGGVEEYEQYV. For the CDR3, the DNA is TGCGCCAGCAGCTTGGGGGGGGTAGAGGAGTACGAGCAGTACGTC.

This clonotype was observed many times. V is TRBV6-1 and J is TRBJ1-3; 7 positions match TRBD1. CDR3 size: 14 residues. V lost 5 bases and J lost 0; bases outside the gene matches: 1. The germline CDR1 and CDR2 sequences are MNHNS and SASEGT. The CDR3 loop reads CASSRQGSGNTIYF. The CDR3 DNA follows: TGTGCCAGCAGTCGACAGGGCTCTGGAAACACCATATATTTT.

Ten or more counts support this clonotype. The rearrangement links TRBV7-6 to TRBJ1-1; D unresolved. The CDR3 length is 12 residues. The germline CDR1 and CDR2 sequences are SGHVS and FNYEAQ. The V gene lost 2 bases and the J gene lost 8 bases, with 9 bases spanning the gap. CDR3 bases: TGTGCCAGCAGCTTATTCGGTGGCGAAGCTTTCTTT. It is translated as CASSLFGGEAFF.

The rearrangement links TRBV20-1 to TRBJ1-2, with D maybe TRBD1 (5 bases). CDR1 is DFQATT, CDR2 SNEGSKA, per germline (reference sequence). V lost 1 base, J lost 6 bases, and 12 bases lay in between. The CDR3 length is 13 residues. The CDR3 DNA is TGCAGTGCTAGAGGAGGGGCAGACGATGGCTACACCTTC. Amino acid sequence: CSARGGADDGYTF.

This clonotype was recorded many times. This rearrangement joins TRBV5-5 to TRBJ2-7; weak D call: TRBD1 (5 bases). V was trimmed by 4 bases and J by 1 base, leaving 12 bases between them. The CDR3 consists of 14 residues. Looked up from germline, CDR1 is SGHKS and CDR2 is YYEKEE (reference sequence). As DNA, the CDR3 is TGTGCCAGCAGCGGGGCCTTCGGGTCCTACGAGCAGTACGTC. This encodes CASSGAFGSYEQYV.

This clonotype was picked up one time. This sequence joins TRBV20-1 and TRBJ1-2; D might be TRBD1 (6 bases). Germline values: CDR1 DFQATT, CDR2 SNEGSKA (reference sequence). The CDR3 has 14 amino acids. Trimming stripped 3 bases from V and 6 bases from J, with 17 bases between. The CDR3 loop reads CSARSDRDNDGYTF. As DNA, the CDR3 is TGCAGTGCTAGGTCTGACCGGGACAACGATGGCTACACCTTC.

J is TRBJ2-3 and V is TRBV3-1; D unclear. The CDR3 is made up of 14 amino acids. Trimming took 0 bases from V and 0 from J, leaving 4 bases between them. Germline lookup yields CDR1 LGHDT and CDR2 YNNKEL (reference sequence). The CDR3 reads CASSQDGSTDTQYF. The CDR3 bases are TGTGCCAGCAGCCAAGACGGCAGCACAGATACGCAGTATTTT.

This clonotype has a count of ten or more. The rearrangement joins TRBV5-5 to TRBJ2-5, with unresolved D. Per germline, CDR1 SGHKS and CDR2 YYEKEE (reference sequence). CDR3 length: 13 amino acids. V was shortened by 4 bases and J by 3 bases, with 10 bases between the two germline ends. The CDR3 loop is CASSKLPKETQYF. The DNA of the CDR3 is TGTGCCAGCAGCAAGCTACCTAAAGAGACCCAGTACTTC.

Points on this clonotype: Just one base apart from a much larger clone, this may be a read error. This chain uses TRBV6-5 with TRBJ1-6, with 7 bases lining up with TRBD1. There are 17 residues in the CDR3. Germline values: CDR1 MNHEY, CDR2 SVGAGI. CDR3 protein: CASSYSTGANYNPPLHF. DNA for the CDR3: TGTGCCAGCAGTTACTCCACAGGGGCCAACTATAATCCACCCCTCCACTTT.

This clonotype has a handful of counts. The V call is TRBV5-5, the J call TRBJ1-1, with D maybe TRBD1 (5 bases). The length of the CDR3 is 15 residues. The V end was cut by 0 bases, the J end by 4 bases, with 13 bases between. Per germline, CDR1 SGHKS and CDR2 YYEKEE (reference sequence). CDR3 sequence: CASSLDRRVTTEAFF. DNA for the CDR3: TGTGCCAGCAGCTTGGATCGCAGGGTAACCACTGAAGCTTTCTTT.

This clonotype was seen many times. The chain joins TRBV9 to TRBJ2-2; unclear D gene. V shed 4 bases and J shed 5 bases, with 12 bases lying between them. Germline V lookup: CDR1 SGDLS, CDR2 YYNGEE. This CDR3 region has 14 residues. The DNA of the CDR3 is TGTGCCAGCAGCTCCTACGACTTTACCGGGGAGCTGTTTTTT. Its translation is CASSSYDFTGELFF. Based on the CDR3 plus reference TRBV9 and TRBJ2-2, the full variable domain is DSGVTQTPKHLITATGQRVTLRCSPRSGDLSVYWYQQSLDQGLQFLIQYYNGEERAKGNILERFSAQQFPDLHSELNLSSLELGDSALYFCASSSYDFTGELFFGEGSRLTVL.

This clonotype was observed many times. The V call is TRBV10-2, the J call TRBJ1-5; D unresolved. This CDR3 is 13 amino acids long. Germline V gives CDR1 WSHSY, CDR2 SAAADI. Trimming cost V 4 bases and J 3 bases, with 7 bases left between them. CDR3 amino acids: CASSGTVNQPQHF. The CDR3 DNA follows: TGCGCCAGCAGTGGAACAGTCAATCAGCCCCAGCATTTT.

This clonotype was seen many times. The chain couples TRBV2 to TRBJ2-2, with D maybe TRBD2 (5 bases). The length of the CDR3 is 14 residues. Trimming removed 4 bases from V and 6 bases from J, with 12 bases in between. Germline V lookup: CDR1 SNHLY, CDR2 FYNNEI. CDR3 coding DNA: TGTGCCAGCAGTGGAAAGCTAGCTGCCGGGGAGCTGTTTTTT. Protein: CASSGKLAAGELFF.